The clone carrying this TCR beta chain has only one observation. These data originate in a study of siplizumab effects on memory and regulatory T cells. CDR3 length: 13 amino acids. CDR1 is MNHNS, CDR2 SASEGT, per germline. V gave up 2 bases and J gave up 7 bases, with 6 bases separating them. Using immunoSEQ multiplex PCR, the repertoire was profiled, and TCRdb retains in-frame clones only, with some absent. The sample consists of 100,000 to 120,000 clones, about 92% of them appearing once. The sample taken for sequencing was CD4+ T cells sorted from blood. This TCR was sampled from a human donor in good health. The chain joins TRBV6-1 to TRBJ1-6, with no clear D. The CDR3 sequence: CASSELDNSPLHF. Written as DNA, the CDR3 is TGTGCCAGCAGTGAACTTGACAATTCACCCCTCCACTTT.